The 30 T cell receptor beta chains presented below share a single source sample, sequenced in a study of T cells after yellow fever vaccination. TCRdb reanalysed the 5' RACE reads using MiXCR and keeps one entry per CDR3 protein. The sample yields about 320,000 distinct CDR3 sequences, around 10% seen once. The specimen comprised CD4+ T cells sorted from PBMCs, sampled 45 days after the yellow fever booster vaccination. The source of these receptors is a man between 18 and 35 years old who received the YFV17D yellow fever vaccine.

This chain uses TRBV7-9 with TRBJ1-5; 9 nucleotides match TRBD1. Per germline, CDR1 SEHNR and CDR2 FQNEAQ (reference sequence). The CDR3 runs 15 residues. V dropped 5 bases and J dropped 5; count of bases not matched to a gene: 7. The CDR3 bases are TGTGCCAGCAGCGGGGGACAGGGAGGGCATCAGCCCCAGCATTTT. It is translated as CASSGGQGGHQPQHF. The full variable domain, with the rest looked up from reference TRBV7-9 and TRBJ1-5, is DTGVSQNPRHKITKRGQNVTFRCDPISEHNRLYWYRQTLGQGPEFLTYFQNEAQLEKSRLLSDRFSAERPKGSFSTLEIQRTEQGDSAMYLCASSGGQGGHQPQHFGDGTRLSIL.

This clonotype was counted between two and nine times. The chain combines TRBV14 with TRBJ2-5; D is undetermined. From germline, CDR1 is SGHDN and CDR2 FVKESK. V was cut by 0 bases and J by 1 base, with 15 bases left in between. The CDR3 runs to 17 residues. Here the CDR3 reads CASSQDRRVRVQETQYF. CDR3 coding DNA: TGTGCCAGCAGCCAAGATCGCCGGGTTCGAGTCCAAGAGACCCAGTACTTC. The complete variable domain, with remaining parts taken from reference TRBV14 and TRBJ2-5, reads EAGVTQFPSHSVIEKGQTVTLRCDPISGHDNLYWYRRVMGKEIKFLLHFVKESKQDESGMPNNRFLAERTGGTYSTLKVQPAELEDSGVYFCASSQDRRVRVQETQYFGPGTRLLVL.

V and J are TRBV12-3 or TRBV12-4 and TRBJ1-5; possibly TRBD1 for D (6 bases). There are 17 residues in the CDR3. Trimming cost V 3 bases and J 4 bases, with 19 bases left between them. The CDR3 DNA sequence: TGTGCCAGCAGTTTGGGGGGGCAGTGGGACGGTAATCAGCCCCAGCATTTT. This encodes CASSLGGQWDGNQPQHF.

The chain uses TRBV7-9 and TRBJ2-5; D may correspond to TRBD1 or TRBD2 (7 bases each). This CDR3 comprises 14 residues. Germline V gene data show CDR1 as SEHNR and CDR2 as FQNEAQ (reference sequence). Trimming left V 3 bases short and J 4 bases short, with 12 bases between. CDR3: CASSFRGGTETQYF. For the CDR3, the DNA is TGTGCCAGCAGCTTCAGGGGGGGTACAGAGACCCAGTACTTC. The whole variable domain, remainder taken from reference TRBV7-9 and TRBJ2-5, is DTGVSQNPRHKITKRGQNVTFRCDPISEHNRLYWYRQTLGQGPEFLTYFQNEAQLEKSRLLSDRFSAERPKGSFSTLEIQRTEQGDSAMYLCASSFRGGTETQYFGPGTRLLVL.

The V gene is TRBV7-2, the J gene TRBJ2-5, with 11 bases aligning to TRBD1. This CDR3 is 15 amino acids long. V lost 3 bases and J lost 5; bases outside the gene matches: 5. Germline V gene sequence: CDR1 SGHTA, CDR2 FQGNSA. The CDR3 DNA is TGTGCCAGCAGCTTCGGACAGGGGGCGTATGAGACCCAGTACTTC. Amino acid sequence: CASSFGQGAYETQYF.

This clonotype was seen repeatedly, ten times or more. J is TRBJ2-2 and V is TRBV6-2 or TRBV6-3; D is uncertain. From germline, CDR1 is MNHEY and CDR2 SVGEGT. This CDR3 is built from 13 residues. The germline V and J ends were trimmed by 2 bases and 4 bases, with 5 bases remaining between them. CDR3 in amino acids: CASSYGGTGELFF. Here the CDR3 DNA reads TGTGCCAGCAGTTACGGTGGCACCGGGGAGCTGTTTTTT.

This clonotype showed up many times. This chain links TRBV7-6 with TRBJ2-2, with D possibly being TRBD2 (6 bases). The V gene's germline CDR1 is SGHVS and CDR2 FNYEAQ. The V end was cut by 1 base, the J end by 1 base, with 7 bases between. The CDR3 extends over 15 amino acids. Here the CDR3 DNA reads TGTGCCAGCAGCTTAGACGGGGGGAACACCGGGGAGCTGTTTTTT. Translated: CASSLDGGNTGELFF.

This clonotype was seen repeatedly, ten times or more. This sequence joins TRBV5-5 and TRBJ2-1; unclear D gene. CDR1 and CDR2 from the germline V gene are SGHKS and YYEKEE (reference sequence). The CDR3 consists of 12 residues. V shed 2 bases and J shed 8 bases, with 8 bases lying between them. The CDR3 DNA follows: TGTGCCAGCAGCTTTAGAGTAGATGAGCAGTTCTTC. The encoded protein is CASSFRVDEQFF.

The gene calls are TRBV28 and TRBJ1-1; D might be TRBD1 (6 bases). The germline CDR1 and CDR2 sequences are MDHEN and SYDVKM. This CDR3 is 13 amino acids long. V gave up 10 bases and J gave up 1 base, with 13 bases separating them. The CDR3 is CATRTAENTEAFF. Written as DNA, the CDR3 is TGTGCCACCAGGACAGCCGAGAACACTGAAGCTTTCTTT.

At least ten counts were recorded for this clonotype. The chain recombines TRBV5-5 with TRBJ1-1, with a weak D call TRBD1 (5 bases). Germline-derived CDR1 and CDR2 are SGHKS and YYEKEE (reference sequence). The ends were cut back, 4 bases at V and 5 bases at J, with 15 bases in the middle. There are 14 residues in the CDR3. In DNA form, the CDR3 reads TGTGCCAGCAGCCTGGGGCCAGGGAGGACTGAAGCTTTCTTT. Its translation is CASSLGPGRTEAFF. The full variable domain, rest sourced from reference TRBV5-5 and TRBJ1-1, is DAGVTQSPTHLIKTRGQQVTLRCSPISGHKSVSWYQQVLGQGPQFIFQYYEKEERGRGNFPDRFSARQFPNYSSELNVNALLLGDSALYLCASSLGPGRTEAFFGQGTRLTVV.

This clonotype was seen ten or more times. V is TRBV5-1 and J is TRBJ1-1, with 7 bases aligning to TRBD1. Per germline, CDR1 SGHRS and CDR2 YFSETQ. V trimming: 4 bases; J trimming: 1 base; junction bases outside the gene matches: 4. CDR3 length: 14 residues. DNA for the CDR3: TGCGCCAGCAGCCGACAGGGTGAGAACACTGAAGCTTTCTTT. Translating gives CASSRQGENTEAFF.

J is TRBJ2-1 and V is TRBV4-3, with 7 bases fitting TRBD1. In germline, CDR1 is LGHNA, CDR2 YSLEER. CDR3 size: 16 residues. Trimming cost V 4 bases and J 5 bases; bases outside gene matches: 11. CDR3 protein: CASSRKRGQPNNEQFF. CDR3 nucleotide sequence: TGCGCCAGCAGCCGCAAAAGGGGGCAGCCCAACAATGAGCAGTTCTTC.

Of note for this clonotype: An end of the junction differs from the germline gene, which may be a read error. The chain employs TRBV6-1 and TRBJ2-3, with unresolved D. Germline V CDR1 and CDR2: MNHNS, SASEGT. The CDR3 is 12 residues long. DNA for the CDR3: TGTGCCAGCAGCTCCGACACAGATGCGCAGTATTTT. It encodes CASSSDTDAQYF.

In this sample, this clonotype turned up a few times. The CDR3 loop reads CSALPGGNTEAFF. The CDR3 bases are TGCAGTGCTTTACCCGGGGGGAACACTGAAGCTTTCTTT. The rearrangement joins TRBV20-1 to TRBJ1-1, with D possibly matching TRBD1 (5 bases). In germline, CDR1 is DFQATT, CDR2 SNEGSKA (reference sequence). V gave up 5 bases and J gave up 1 base, with 11 bases separating them. The CDR3 covers 13 residues.

This clonotype was observed many times. This chain links TRBV7-2 with TRBJ2-3; TRBD2 is a possible D gene (6 bases). Trimming left V 5 bases short and J 0 bases short, with 12 bases between. The germline gives CDR1 SGHTA, CDR2 FQGNSA. The CDR3 is 15 amino acids. The CDR3 DNA is TGTGCCAGCAGCCGGGAGATTACTAGCACAGATACGCAGTATTTT. Protein sequence: CASSREITSTDTQYF. Full variable domain (outside the CDR3, taken from reference TRBV7-2 and TRBJ2-3): GAGVSQSPSNKVTEKGKDVELRCDPISGHTALYWYRQSLGQGLEFLIYFQGNSAPDKSGLPSDRFSAERTGGSVSTLTIQRTQQEDSAVYLCASSREITSTDTQYFGPGTRLTVL.

In its sample, this clonotype was seen many times. This chain uses TRBV6-2 or TRBV6-3 with TRBJ2-2, with a tentative D call TRBD1 (5 bases). V shed 5 bases and J shed 1 base, with 17 bases lying between them. The CDR3 length is 17 residues. Germline V gene sequence: CDR1 MNHEY, CDR2 SVGEGT. As DNA, the CDR3 is TGTGCCAGCAGTCCAGACAGACGTCGGCTGAACACCGGGGAGCTGTTTTTT. This translates into CASSPDRRRLNTGELFF.

The CDR3 sequence is CASSDGVNSPLHF. The CDR3 DNA sequence: TGTGCCAGCTCAGACGGGGTTAATTCACCCCTCCACTTT. V usage is TRBV18 and J usage is TRBJ1-6; no reliable D call. V was shortened by 5 bases and J by 6 bases, with 8 bases between the two germline ends. The CDR3 runs 13 residues. Germline values: CDR1 KGHSH, CDR2 LQKENI.

The chain combines TRBV6-5 with TRBJ1-1; D remains ambiguous. CDR1 and CDR2 from the germline V gene are MNHEY and SVGAGI. Trimming removed 7 bases at V and 8 bases at J, with 17 bases between. This CDR3 spans 13 amino acids. The CDR3 nucleotides are TGTGCCAGCACCAAACCGGGGATAGGGGAAGCTTTCTTT. Translating gives CASTKPGIGEAFF.

The CDR3 sequence is CASSSGIYGKLFF. In nucleotides, the CDR3 is TGTGCCAGCAGCTCCGGGATTTACGGCAAACTGTTTTTT. The chain carries TRBV7-9 and TRBJ1-4, with unresolved D. CDR1 and CDR2 from the germline V gene are SEHNR and FQNEAQ (reference sequence). V dropped 4 bases and J dropped 11 bases, with 14 bases sitting between them. The CDR3 length is 13 residues.

This clonotype has at least ten counts. V is TRBV29-1 and J is TRBJ1-2, with a tentative D call TRBD1 (5 bases). The CDR3 consists of 15 residues. Germline V gene lookup returns CDR1 SQVTM and CDR2 ANQGSEA. V was trimmed by 2 bases and J by 3 bases, leaving 16 bases between them. Written as DNA, the CDR3 is TGCAGCGTTGAAAAAGCGCGGGGGGGAGACTATGGCTACACCTTC. It specifies CSVEKARGGDYGYTF.

V and J are TRBV7-8 and TRBJ2-5; 16 bases are a match to TRBD2. This CDR3 contains 18 residues. Trimming at V came to 4 bases and at J to 1 base, leaving 6 bases not matched to a gene. In germline, CDR1 is SGHVS, CDR2 FQNEAQ. The CDR3 DNA sequence: TGTGCCAGCAGCTGGGGACTAGCGGGGGGGCCCAGCCAAGAGACCCAGTACTTC. Residues: CASSWGLAGGPSQETQYF.

This clonotype was detected only a few times. The chain links TRBV25-1 to TRBJ2-2; D is ambiguous. The V gene's germline CDR1 is MGHDK and CDR2 SYGVNS. Trimming pared 1 base from V and 3 bases from J, leaving 6 bases between. The length of the CDR3 is 14 residues. CDR3: CASSELGYTGELFF. DNA of the CDR3: TGTGCCAGCAGTGAATTGGGGTACACCGGGGAGCTGTTTTTT.

This chain links TRBV5-1 with TRBJ2-1; the match to TRBD2 covers 9 bases. CDR3 length equals 16 residues. Germline V gives CDR1 SGHRS, CDR2 YFSETQ. V shed 4 bases and J 10 bases; nucleotides not matched to a gene: 15. The CDR3 sequence is CASSPVRSSGAMEQFF. DNA for the CDR3: TGCGCCAGCAGCCCGGTTCGTTCTAGCGGGGCCATGGAGCAGTTCTTC.

The CDR3 sequence is CASSFDITYEQYV. CDR3 DNA: TGTGCCAGCAGCTTCGACATAACCTACGAGCAGTACGTC. This chain links TRBV7-6 with TRBJ2-7; D gene unclear. The V and J ends lost 3 bases and 2 bases respectively, with 8 bases between them. The CDR3 extends over 13 amino acids. Per the germline V gene, CDR1 is SGHVS and CDR2 is FNYEAQ.

This clonotype showed up just a few times. This sequence joins TRBV11-2 and TRBJ2-1; 7 positions match TRBD2. V was pared by 5 bases and J by 4 bases, with 8 bases of the junction left unmatched. The CDR3 totals 15 residues. From germline, CDR1 is SGHAT and CDR2 FQNNGV. The DNA of the CDR3 is TGTGCCAGCAGCGTCGGGACTACCTATTACAATGAGCAGTTCTTC. Its translation: CASSVGTTYYNEQFF.

The table lists this clonotype with a few counts. The genes are TRBV4-3 and TRBJ2-5; D remains unclear. This CDR3 spans 15 amino acids. The V end was cut by 0 bases, the J end by 5 bases, with 13 bases between. Germline values: CDR1 LGHNA, CDR2 YSLEER. The CDR3 loop reads CASSQDRSARETQYF. The CDR3 DNA reads TGCGCCAGCAGCCAAGATCGTAGTGCTCGGGAGACCCAGTACTTC.

The gene calls are TRBV12-3 or TRBV12-4 and TRBJ2-6; the D gene could be TRBD1 or TRBD2 (5 bases each). V was trimmed by 7 bases and J by 11 bases, leaving 18 bases between them. This CDR3 spans 14 amino acids. CDR3 nucleotide sequence: TGTGCCAGCACCTCCGGGACGGAAGAAGACGTCCTGACTTTC. Its protein product is CASTSGTEEDVLTF.

The V call is TRBV6-6, the J call TRBJ2-1; possible D gene TRBD2, 6 bases. V lost 0 bases and J 8 bases, leaving 17 bases between the germline ends. The CDR3 runs 16 residues. Germline loops: CDR1 MNHNY, CDR2 SVGAGI (reference sequence). This CDR3 reads CASSYSNAGLGDEQFF. In DNA, the CDR3 is TGTGCCAGCAGTTACTCGAATGCGGGGCTAGGCGATGAGCAGTTCTTC.

There are a few counts of this clonotype. A much larger clone differs by one base, so this may be a read error. This sequence joins TRBV27 and TRBJ2-3, with TRBD2 matching 9 bases. The junction had 1 base not matched to a gene; V was cut back by 2 bases and J by 1 base. CDR1 MNHEY and CDR2 SMNVEV come from the germline V gene (reference sequence). CDR3 size: 15 residues. The CDR3 bases are TGTGCCAGCAGTTTAGTAGCGGGGGGCACAGATACGCAGTATTTT. This gives the protein CASSLVAGGTDTQYF.

The rearrangement joins TRBV6-2 or TRBV6-3 to TRBJ2-7; D might be TRBD2 (7 bases). Germline values: CDR1 MNHEY, CDR2 SVGEGT. With 2 bases removed from V and 3 bases from J, the gap between germline ends came to 17 bases. This CDR3 is built from 16 residues. Here the CDR3 reads CASSYRGGAFNYEQYF. In nucleotides, the CDR3 is TGTGCCAGCAGTTACCGAGGGGGGGCGTTTAACTACGAGCAGTACTTC.